Each of the 17 T cell receptor beta chains below was sequenced from the same sample in a study of blood T cell repertoires in COVID-19. Profiling relied on immunoSEQ multiplex PCR, and the TCRdb table lists in-frame clones only, not all of them. This table has 150,000 to 200,000 clones, 80% to 95% appearing once. Sequenced input: peripheral blood. These TCRs come from a man between 50 and 59 years old with acute or convalescent COVID-19.

With respect to this clone: Other DNA sequences in the same sample also yield this CDR3. This chain links TRBV7-9 with TRBJ2-7; 7 positions match TRBD1. V trimming: 3 bases; J trimming: 3 bases; junction bases outside the gene matches: 2. Germline lookup yields CDR1 SEHNR and CDR2 FQNEAQ (reference sequence). CDR3 length: 13 residues. DNA of the CDR3: TGTGCCAGCAGCTTGGGACAGTTCTACGAGCAGTACGTC. Its protein product is CASSLGQFYEQYV.

This clone was picked up a small number of times. This chain connects TRBV29-1 to TRBJ1-1, with D tentatively TRBD1 (6 bases). This CDR3 has 10 residues. Germline CDR1 SQVTM, CDR2 ANQGSEA. The V end was cut by 7 bases, the J end by 6 bases, with 9 bases between. Here the CDR3 reads CSAWTAEAFF. As DNA, the CDR3 is TGCAGCGCTTGGACAGCTGAAGCTTTCTTT.

The CDR3 here is CASSLEGRGEQYV. The DNA for the CDR3 is TGTGCCAGCAGCTTAGAAGGGAGGGGCGAGCAGTACGTC. The J gene is TRBJ2-7, the V gene TRBV7-2, with 7 bases aligning to TRBD2. The germline V gene has CDR1 SGHTA and CDR2 FQGNSA. The CDR3 runs to 13 residues. V shed 1 base, J shed 6 bases, and the junction held 3 bases outside the gene matches.

The chain recombines TRBV5-1 with TRBJ1-6, with 8 nucleotides matching TRBD1. The CDR3 extends over 14 amino acids. The V gene's germline CDR1 is SGHRS and CDR2 YFSETQ. Trimming cost V 6 bases and J 3 bases; bases outside gene matches: 2. The CDR3 DNA is TGCGCCAGCACCGGACAGGGCTATAATTCACCCCTCCACTTT. This encodes CASTGQGYNSPLHF.

This clone came up once. The chain has TRBV5-1 and TRBJ1-5, with 8 bases fitting TRBD1. Germline values: CDR1 SGHRS, CDR2 YFSETQ. The CDR3 runs 15 residues. Losses at the gene ends were 4 bases for V and 0 bases for J; bases not matched to a gene: 3. The CDR3 protein is CASSVQGDSNQPQHF. CDR3 DNA sequence: TGCGCCAGCAGCGTACAGGGGGATAGCAATCAGCCCCAGCATTTT.

V usage is TRBV25-1 and J usage is TRBJ2-1, with TRBD2 identical over 7 bases. Per the germline V gene, CDR1 is MGHDK and CDR2 is SYGVNS. CDR3 length: 15 amino acids. V lost 0 bases to trimming and J lost 10 bases; unmatched junction nucleotides: 9. The CDR3 loop reads CASSEYAGVAPEQFF. In DNA form, the CDR3 reads TGTGCCAGCAGTGAATATGCGGGAGTGGCCCCCGAGCAGTTCTTC. The full variable domain, in which reference TRBV25-1 and TRBJ2-1 provide the parts outside the CDR3, is EADIYQTPRYLVIGTGKKITLECSQTMGHDKMYWYQQDPGMELHLIHYSYGVNSTEKGDLSSESTVSRIRTEHFPLTLESARPSHTSQYLCASSEYAGVAPEQFFGPGTRLTVL.

The chain combines TRBV5-4 with TRBJ2-7; 8 bases are a match to TRBD1. This CDR3 spans 13 amino acids. The ends lost 1 base at V and 6 bases at J; junction bases unmatched: 3. CDR1 and CDR2 from the germline V gene are SGHNT and YYREEE (reference sequence). The CDR3 reads CASSLYTGGEQYF. The CDR3, as DNA: TGTGCCAGCAGCTTGTATACAGGGGGCGAGCAGTACTTC.

This chain joins TRBV6-5 and TRBJ2-7; 8 bases are a match to TRBD1. The CDR3 sequence is 16 residues long. The germline V gene encodes CDR1 MNHEY and CDR2 SVGAGI. V was clipped by 0 bases and J by 2 bases; unmatched bases: 6. CDR3 nucleotides: TGTGCCAGCAGTTACTCGTTGGACAGGGTACCCTACGAGCAGTACTTC. Its translation: CASSYSLDRVPYEQYF.

The chain carries TRBV28 and TRBJ1-5; D possibly corresponds to TRBD1 (6 bases). Trimming stripped 6 bases from V and 3 bases from J, with 15 bases between. CDR3 length equals 15 residues. Germline V gene data show CDR1 as MDHEN and CDR2 as SYDVKM. The CDR3 nucleotides are TGTGCCAGCAGAACCCCGAGGGGGTCCAATCAGCCCCAGCATTTT. Translating it yields CASRTPRGSNQPQHF.

The table lists this clone with a count of one. V usage is TRBV14 and J usage is TRBJ1-1; TRBD1 aligns across 8 bases. Per the germline V gene, CDR1 is SGHDN and CDR2 is FVKESK. This CDR3 contains 16 residues. V trimming: 4 bases; J trimming: 2 bases; junction bases outside the gene matches: 9. This CDR3 is CASSRDRTYFNTEAFF. CDR3 nucleotide sequence: TGTGCCAGCAGCCGGGACAGGACTTACTTCAACACTGAAGCTTTCTTT.

The chain couples TRBV6-5 to TRBJ1-6; tentatively, D is TRBD1 (6 bases). The germline V and J ends were trimmed by 6 bases and 2 bases, with 11 bases remaining between them. The CDR3 sequence is 15 residues long. Looked up from germline, CDR1 is MNHEY and CDR2 is SVGAGI. For the CDR3, the DNA is TGTGCCAGCAGCCGCAGGGGCGCCTATAATTCACCCCTCCACTTT. Residues: CASSRRGAYNSPLHF.

V gene TRBV3-1 (or the pseudogene TRBV3-2) combines with J gene TRBJ1-4, with D possibly TRBD1 on 6 matching bases. The V gene lost 0 bases and the J gene lost 7 bases, with 15 bases spanning the gap. The CDR3 sequence is 16 residues long. The germline V gene has CDR1 LGHDT and CDR2 YNNKEL (reference sequence). CDR3 in DNA: TGTGCCAGCAGCCAAGAAGGGTGGGGGCTTAGTGAAAAACTGTTTTTT. Translation gives CASSQEGWGLSEKLFF.

In DNA form, the CDR3 reads TGTGCCAGTAGTCCTCTTCTGACAGGGAACACTGAAGCTTTCTTT. Protein: CASSPLLTGNTEAFF. The rearrangement uses TRBV19 and TRBJ1-1; the D gene is possibly TRBD1 (6 bases). Trimming shortened V by 5 bases and J by 1 base, and 14 bases separated the two germline ends. The CDR3 runs 15 residues. In germline, CDR1 is LNHDA, CDR2 SQIVND (reference sequence).

About this clone itself: Other DNA variants within this sample encode the same CDR3. The gene calls are TRBV18 and TRBJ1-6; perhaps TRBD1 as D (5 bases). There are 14 residues in the CDR3. Germline CDR1 is KGHSH and CDR2 is LQKENI. Trimming cost V 2 bases and J 5 bases, with 7 bases left between them. The CDR3 region has the DNA TGTGCCAGCTCACCAGACAGAAATAATTCACCCCTCCACTTT. It is translated as CASSPDRNNSPLHF.

The J gene is TRBJ2-1, the V gene TRBV6-5, with TRBD2 matching 8 bases. The CDR3 is 15 amino acids. V lost 7 bases, J lost 0 bases, and 5 bases stayed unmatched. Germline V lookup: CDR1 MNHEY, CDR2 SVGAGI. In DNA form, the CDR3 reads TGTGCCAGCATATTTAGCGGGGTCTCCTACAATGAGCAGTTCTTC. The encoded protein is CASIFSGVSYNEQFF.

This chain connects TRBV28 to TRBJ2-1; 8 nucleotides match TRBD2. Germline V CDR1 and CDR2: MDHEN, SYDVKM. CDR3 length equals 14 residues. V was pared by 3 bases and J by 7 bases, with 5 bases of the junction left unmatched. In DNA form, the CDR3 reads TGTGCCAGCAGTTTGCCCGGGAGGGGGAATGAGCAGTTCTTC. Amino acids: CASSLPGRGNEQFF. Looking up the rest from reference TRBV28 and TRBJ2-1 gives the full variable domain: DVKVTQSSRYLVKRTGEKVFLECVQDMDHENMFWYRQDPGLGLRLIYFSYDVKMKEKGDIPEGYSVSREKKERFSLILESASTNQTSMYLCASSLPGRGNEQFFGPGTRLTVL.

The chain joins TRBV9 to TRBJ2-6, with 13 bases that match TRBD2. Germline CDR1 reads SGDLS; CDR2 reads YYNGEE. The J segment lost 0 bases and the V segment lost 0 bases, leaving 6 bases of the junction unmatched. This CDR3 is 20 amino acids long. CDR3 nucleotides: TGTGCCAGCAGCGTAGCTGCAGGACTAGCGGGAGACTCTGGGGCCAACGTCCTGACTTTC. Protein product: CASSVAAGLAGDSGANVLTF.